The rows below give T cell receptor beta chains drawn from one sample of a study of cytomegalovirus exposure and HLA in healthy donors. Sequencing used immunoSEQ multiplex PCR; TCRdb keeps in-frame clones, though not all of them. This sample has tens of thousands of clones, with roughly 90% found just once. The sequenced sample consisted of PBMCs. Every receptor here comes from a woman between 18 and 29 years old in good health and CMV-seropositive. CDR3s include the opening cysteine and the closing phenylalanine or tryptophan. Fields, in order: D gene, clone size, J gene, V gene, CDR3 DNA, CDR3 protein. The D gene is left open where the match is weak. Rows give clone size only sometimes, using once, few, many, or a class for an expanded clone.

- | - | TRBJ2-5 | TRBV11-3 | TGTGCCAGCAGCTTAGGGTCCTCCAATCCGAACGGGGAGACCCAGTACTTC | CASSLGSSNPNGETQYF
- | once | TRBJ2-1 | TRBV19 | TGTGCCAGTAGGAGAGGCTACCAAATGTACAATGAGCAGTTCTTC | CASRRGYQMYNEQFF
TRBD2 | - | TRBJ2-3 | TRBV30 | TGTGCCTGGAGTTTGGGGTTGGGAGGGAAGGCCACAGATACGCAGTATTTT | CAWSLGLGGKATDTQYF
TRBD1 | - | TRBJ1-6 | TRBV30 | TGTGCCTGGAACGGAGGCTGGGACAGGGCTAATAATTCACCCCTCCACTTT | CAWNGGWDRANNSPLHF
TRBD2 | - | TRBJ2-6 | TRBV28 | TGTGCCAGCAGTTTGGGGGACTACTCTGGGGCCAACGTCCTGACTTTC | CASSLGDYSGANVLTF
TRBD1 | - | TRBJ1-2 | TRBV4-3 | TGCGCCAGCAGCCGACAGGGAAGGAATGGCTACACCTTC | CASSRQGRNGYTF
TRBD2 | once | TRBJ2-1 | TRBV11-1 | TGTGCCAGCAGCCCCAGAACCGGGACTAGCGGCAATGAGCAGTTCTTC | CASSPRTGTSGNEQFF
TRBD1 | - | TRBJ1-5 | TRBV6-6 | TGTGCCAGCAGCAATTCCGGGACAGGGGATCAGCCCCAGCATTTT | CASSNSGTGDQPQHF
- | - | TRBJ1-1 | TRBV14 | TGTGCCAGCAGCCAAGATCTGAGGGCTAAAGCTTTCTTT | CASSQDLRAKAFF
- | - | TRBJ2-7 | TRBV4-3 | TGCGCCAGCAGCCAAGCGGAGACAGCAAGTTACGAGCAGTACTTC | CASSQAETASYEQYF
TRBD1 | - | TRBJ1-3 | TRBV5-1 | TGCGCCAGCAGCTTGGCCGGGCAGGGGGCGCCTAAAGACTCTGGAAACACCATATATTTT | CASSLAGQGAPKDSGNTIYF
TRBD1 | once | TRBJ1-1 | TRBV6-6 | TGTGCCAGCAGTGCCAGGGGGTGGACTGAAGCTTTCTTT | CASSARGWTEAFF
TRBD2 | once | TRBJ2-7 | TRBV7-8 | TGTGCCAGCAGCTTAATACTTGGGACTAGCGGGGGGTGGGACGAGCAGTACTTC | CASSLILGTSGGWDEQYF
TRBD1 | - | TRBJ2-1 | TRBV18 | TGTGCCAGCTCGCCGGGACAGGGGGCGAACAATGAGCAGTTCTTC | CASSPGQGANNEQFF
- | - | TRBJ2-7 | TRBV7-9 | TGTGCCAGCAGCTTAGACAGCCGCTACGAGCAGTACTTC | CASSLDSRYEQYF
TRBD2 | - | TRBJ2-3 | TRBV11-2 | TGTGCCAGCAGCCCGCTAGCGGGTTTACGGGATACGCAGTATTTT | CASSPLAGLRDTQYF
- | once | TRBJ1-1 | TRBV18 | TGTGCCAGCTCAATTGCGGGATCGGGGGAGACTGAAGCTTTCTTT | CASSIAGSGETEAFF
- | few | TRBJ1-1 | TRBV6-1 | TGTGCCAGCAGTGAAGGGGAGGTTCCTGAAGCTTTCTTT | CASSEGEVPEAFF
TRBD1 | - | TRBJ2-1 | TRBV19 | TGTGCCAGTACTCGGGACAGAGTTCATTCCTACAATGAGCAGTTCTTC | CASTRDRVHSYNEQFF
TRBD2 | - | TRBJ2-1 | TRBV7-9 | TGTGCCAGCAGCTTTGGGACTAGCGGATTCAATGAGCAGTTCTTC | CASSFGTSGFNEQFF
- | - | TRBJ2-7 | TRBV7-2 | TGTGCCAGCAGCAACCTCGACAGGAACCTTTACGAGCAGTACTTC | CASSNLDRNLYEQYF
- | once | TRBJ1-5 | TRBV27 | TGTGCCAGCAGGGATACGGCCAAGGGAGGGGGAGGTCCCCAGCATTTT | CASRDTAKGGGGPQHF
TRBD2 | - | TRBJ2-7 | TRBV5-8 | TGTGCCAGCAGCCCGGGAACTAGCGGGAGGGCCTACGAGCAGTACTTC | CASSPGTSGRAYEQYF
- | - | TRBJ2-7 | TRBV6-6 | TGTGCCAGCGTGAGGCCGGGGTTGGGTTCCTACGAGCAGTACTTC | CASVRPGLGSYEQYF
- | - | TRBJ1-3 | TRBV7-8 | TGTGCCAGCAGGCCCGAGTTCTCTGGAAACACCATATATTTT | CASRPEFSGNTIYF
- | - | TRBJ2-6 | TRBV9 | TGTGCCAGCAGCCGGGTGAGAGGTGGGGCCAACGTCCTGACTTTC | CASSRVRGGANVLTF
- | - | TRBJ2-4 | TRBV6-1 | TGTGCCAGCAGTTGGACAGCAGCTAACAAAAACATTCAGTACTTC | CASSWTAANKNIQYF
TRBD2 | medium-sized | TRBJ2-1 | TRBV15 | TGTGCCACCAGCGCCATAGCGGGAGGAAGTTTTCATGAGCAGTTCTTC | CATSAIAGGSFHEQFF
TRBD2 | once | TRBJ2-5 | TRBV4-2 | TGTGCCAGCAGCCAAGATATCCTAGCGGGAGGGCCTTTGTACCAAGAGACCCAGTACTTC | CASSQDILAGGPLYQETQYF
- | - | TRBJ2-7 | TRBV5-1 | TGCGCCAGCAGCCTAGGAGCAGGGGTCGAGCAGCACTTC | CASSLGAGVEQHF
TRBD1 | - | TRBJ1-2 | TRBV10-3 | TGTGCCATCAGCGAGTCAAGGGGGCATTCCTATGGCTACACCTTC | CAISESRGHSYGYTF
TRBD1 | once | TRBJ1-5 | TRBV19 | TGTGCCAGTAGTAGTGACAGGGTAGGACAGCCCCAGCATTTT | CASSSDRVGQPQHF
- | few | TRBJ1-1 | TRBV27 | TGTGCCAGCAGTTTGTCTATCCGGACTGAAGCTTTCTTT | CASSLSIRTEAFF
- | - | TRBJ1-2 | TRBV6-1 | TGTGCCAGCAGTGGACAGAACTTTAACTATGGCTACACCTTC | CASSGQNFNYGYTF
- | - | TRBJ1-2 | TRBV4-2 | TGTGCCAGCAGCCAAGAGGGTACAGGCTATGGCTACACCTTC | CASSQEGTGYGYTF
TRBD1 | - | TRBJ1-1 | TRBV5-4 | TGTGCCAGCAGCTTACCGGACAGGGGGAACACTGAAGCTTTCTTT | CASSLPDRGNTEAFF
- | - | TRBJ2-3 | TRBV14 | TGTGCCAGCAGCCAAGGACTGTGGCCAGATACGCAGTATTTT | CASSQGLWPDTQYF
- | - | TRBJ2-7 | TRBV2 | TGTGCCAGCAACCTATTAGACATCTCCTACGAGCAGTACTTC | CASNLLDISYEQYF
TRBD1 | few | TRBJ1-2 | TRBV13 | TGTGCCAGCAGCTTTGGGACAGGCGGCTACACCTTC | CASSFGTGGYTF
- | - | TRBJ2-5 | TRBV4-1 | TGCGCCAGCAGCCAAGATCGATACAGAAATCCAATACCGGTACAAGAGACCCAGTACTTC | CASSQDRYRNPIPVQETQYF
TRBD2 | - | TRBJ2-1 | TRBV7-3 | TGTGCCAGCAGCTCCATCCATCCTAGCGGGGATTACAATGAGCAGTTCTTC | CASSSIHPSGDYNEQFF